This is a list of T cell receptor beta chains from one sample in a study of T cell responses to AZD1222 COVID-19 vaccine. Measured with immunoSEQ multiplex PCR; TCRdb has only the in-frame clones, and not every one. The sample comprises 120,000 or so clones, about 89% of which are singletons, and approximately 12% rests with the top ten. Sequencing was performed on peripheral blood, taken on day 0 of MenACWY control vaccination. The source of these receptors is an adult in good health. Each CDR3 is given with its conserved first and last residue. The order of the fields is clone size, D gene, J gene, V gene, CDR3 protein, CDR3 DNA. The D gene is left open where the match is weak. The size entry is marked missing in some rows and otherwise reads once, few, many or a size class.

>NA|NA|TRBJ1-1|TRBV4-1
CASSQDWGGAFF
TGCGCCAGCAGCCAAGATTGGGGTGGTGCTTTCTTT
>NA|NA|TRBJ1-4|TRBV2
CASSERGGEEKLFF
TGTGCCAGCAGTGAACGTGGGGGCGAAGAAAAACTGTTTTTT
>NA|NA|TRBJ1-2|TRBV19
CASSMVGGVYGYTF
TGTGCCAGTAGTATGGTAGGGGGGGTCTATGGCTACACCTTC
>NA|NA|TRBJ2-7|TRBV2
CASKGQVNYEQYF
TGTGCCAGCAAGGGACAAGTTAACTACGAGCAGTACTTC
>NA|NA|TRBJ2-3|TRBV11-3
CASSSRLESTDTQYF
TGTGCCAGCAGCTCGCGACTGGAAAGCACAGATACGCAGTATTTT
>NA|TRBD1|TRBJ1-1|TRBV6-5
CATQYRGGGAFF
TGTGCCACTCAATACAGGGGTGGTGGAGCTTTCTTT
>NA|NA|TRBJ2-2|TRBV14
CASSRLAGSSNTGELFF
TGTGCCAGCAGCCGCCTCGCAGGGAGTTCGAACACCGGGGAGCTGTTTTTT
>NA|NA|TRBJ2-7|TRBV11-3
CASSARQVNPYEQYF
TGTGCCAGCAGCGCAAGACAGGTGAACCCCTACGAGCAGTACTTC
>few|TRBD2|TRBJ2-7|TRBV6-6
CASSPRVLAGVMHEQYF
TGTGCCAGCAGTCCACGGGTACTAGCGGGAGTGATGCACGAGCAGTACTTC
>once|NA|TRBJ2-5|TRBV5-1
CASSLMGIAETQYF
TGCGCCAGCAGCTTGATGGGCATCGCGGAGACCCAGTACTTC
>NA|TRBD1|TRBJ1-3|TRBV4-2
CASSIQRDSSGNTIYF
TGTGCCAGCAGCATACAAAGGGACAGCTCTGGAAACACCATATATTTT
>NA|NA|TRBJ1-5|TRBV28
CASLTLGREGNQPQHF
TGTGCCAGCCTGACTCTCGGCCGAGAGGGCAATCAGCCCCAGCATTTT
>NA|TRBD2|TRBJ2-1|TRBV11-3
CASSPSGSSYNEQFF
TGTGCCAGCAGCCCAAGCGGGAGCTCCTACAATGAGCAGTTCTTC
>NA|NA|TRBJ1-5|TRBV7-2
CASSLFGGNQPQHF
TGTGCCAGCAGCTTATTTGGAGGGAACCAGCCCCAGCATTTT
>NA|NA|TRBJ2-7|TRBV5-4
CASSPTLVDEQYF
TGTGCCAGCAGCCCGACCCTCGTGGACGAGCAGTACTTC
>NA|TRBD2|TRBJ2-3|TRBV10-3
CAISVSSGGDTDTQYF
TGTGCCATCAGTGTATCTAGCGGGGGTGACACAGATACGCAGTATTTT
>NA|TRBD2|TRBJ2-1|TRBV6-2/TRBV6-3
CASSFTTYMTSGSYEQFF
TGTGCCAGCAGTTTTACCACCTATATGACTAGCGGGAGCTATGAGCAGTTCTTC
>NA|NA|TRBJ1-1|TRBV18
CASSPPLATEAFF
TGTGCCAGCTCACCACCGTTAGCGACTGAAGCTTTCTTT
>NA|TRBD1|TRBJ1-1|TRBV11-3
CASSLKGAQTEAFF
TGTGCCAGCAGCTTAAAGGGGGCGCAGACTGAAGCTTTCTTT
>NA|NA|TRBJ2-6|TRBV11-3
CASSLEGRAGANVLTF
TGTGCCAGCAGCTTAGAGGGTAGGGCTGGGGCCAACGTCCTGACTTTC
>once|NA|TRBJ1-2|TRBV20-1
CSASPQGFAYGYTF
TGCAGTGCTAGTCCACAGGGTTTCGCCTATGGCTACACCTTC
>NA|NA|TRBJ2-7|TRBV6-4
CASSDTAAGVNEQYF
TGTGCCAGCAGTGACACCGCGGCCGGGGTCAACGAGCAGTACTTC
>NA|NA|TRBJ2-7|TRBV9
CASSVGDFGGSYEQYF
TGTGCCAGCAGCGTAGGAGATTTCGGGGGTTCCTACGAGCAGTACTTC
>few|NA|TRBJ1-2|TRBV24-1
CATSDKNVPSYGYTF
TGTGCCACCAGTGATAAAAACGTACCGAGCTATGGCTACACCTTC
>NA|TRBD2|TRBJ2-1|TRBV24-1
CATSDPRQVAGLAGGGDEQFF
TGTGCCACCAGTGACCCACGACAGGTCGCCGGACTAGCGGGAGGCGGGGATGAGCAGTTCTTC
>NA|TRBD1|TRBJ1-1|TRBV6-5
CASSRQGPGAFF
TGTGCCAGCAGTCGACAGGGGCCCGGCGCTTTCTTT
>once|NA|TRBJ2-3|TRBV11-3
CASSPGVTSTDTQYF
TGTGCCAGCAGCCCCGGCGTAACTAGCACAGATACGCAGTATTTT
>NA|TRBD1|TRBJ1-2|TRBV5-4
CASSLVSGGGYTF
TGTGCCAGCAGCTTGGTCTCAGGGGGTGGCTACACCTTC
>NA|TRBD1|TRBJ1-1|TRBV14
CASAPTGIEGTEAFF
TGTGCCAGCGCCCCGACAGGGATTGAGGGGACTGAAGCTTTCTTT
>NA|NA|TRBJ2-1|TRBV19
CASSISGPYNEQFF
TGTGCCAGTAGTATTAGCGGTCCCTACAATGAGCAGTTCTTC
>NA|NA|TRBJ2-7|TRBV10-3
CAIMGELESDEQYF
TGTGCCATCATGGGTGAGCTAGAGTCTGACGAGCAGTACTTC
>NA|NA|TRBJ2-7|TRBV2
CASSEEFYEQYF
TGTGCCAGCAGTGAAGAGTTCTACGAGCAGTACTTC
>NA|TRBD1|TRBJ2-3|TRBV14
CASSQDWTGGYGDTQYF
TGTGCCAGCAGCCAAGATTGGACAGGGGGCTACGGAGATACGCAGTATTTT
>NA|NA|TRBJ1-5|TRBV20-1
CSASWQIDQPQHF
TGCAGTGCTAGTTGGCAGATCGATCAGCCCCAGCATTTT
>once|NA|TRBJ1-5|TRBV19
CASSIESGAVQPQHF
TGTGCCAGTAGTATAGAATCAGGGGCAGTTCAGCCCCAGCATTTT
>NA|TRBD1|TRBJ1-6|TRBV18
CASSPATGVDSPLHF
TGTGCCAGCTCACCAGCGACAGGGGTTGATTCACCCCTCCACTTT
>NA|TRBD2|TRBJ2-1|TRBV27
CASRDSSGSEDEQFF
TGTGCCAGCAGGGACAGTAGCGGGAGTGAAGATGAGCAGTTCTTC
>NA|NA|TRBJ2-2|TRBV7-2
CASSSRTVSNTGELFF
TGTGCCAGCAGCTCCCGGACAGTTTCGAACACCGGGGAGCTGTTTTTT
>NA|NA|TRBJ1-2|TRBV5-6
CASSLGDWGEGYTF
TGTGCCAGCAGCTTGGGCGACTGGGGTGAGGGCTACACCTTC
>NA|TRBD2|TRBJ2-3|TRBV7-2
CASSLRGRAGGTDTQYF
TGTGCCAGCAGCTTAAGGGGCCGAGCGGGAGGCACAGATACGCAGTATTTT
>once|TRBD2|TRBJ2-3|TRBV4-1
CASSQASWTSGSTDTQYF
TGCGCCAGCAGCCAAGCCAGTTGGACTAGCGGTAGCACAGATACGCAGTATTTT
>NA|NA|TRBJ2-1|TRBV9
CASSSIRGNEQFF
TGTGCCAGCAGCTCTATCAGGGGTAATGAGCAGTTCTTC
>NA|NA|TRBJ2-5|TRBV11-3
CASSPYWVLQETQYF
TGTGCCAGCAGCCCCTACTGGGTACTCCAAGAGACCCAGTACTTC
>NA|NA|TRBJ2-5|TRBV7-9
CASRGAGFAIETQYF
TGTGCCAGCAGGGGGGCCGGGTTTGCTATAGAGACCCAGTACTTC
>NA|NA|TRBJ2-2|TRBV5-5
CASSFSPGLNTGELFF
TGTGCCAGCAGCTTCAGTCCGGGTTTGAACACCGGGGAGCTGTTTTTT
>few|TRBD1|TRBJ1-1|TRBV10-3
CAISESLNRGSEAFF
TGTGCCATCAGTGAGTCGCTGAACAGGGGCTCTGAAGCTTTCTTT
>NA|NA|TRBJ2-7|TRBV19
CASSMTDYEQYF
TGTGCCAGTAGTATGACGGATTACGAGCAGTACTTC
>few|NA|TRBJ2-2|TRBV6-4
CASSSGNTGELFF
TGTGCCAGCAGTAGCGGGAACACCGGGGAGCTGTTTTTT
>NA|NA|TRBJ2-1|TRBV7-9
CASSLTGTSAEQFF
TGTGCCAGCAGCTTAACCGGGACTTCGGCTGAGCAGTTCTTC